These 12 T cell receptor beta chains were all obtained from the same sample, sequenced in a study of blood T cell repertoires in COVID-19. Measured with immunoSEQ multiplex PCR; TCRdb has only the in-frame clones, and not every one. The data contain about 250,000 clones, 83% of them seen just once; the ten biggest clones take up roughly 5%. Sequencing input: peripheral blood. The receptors derive from a human donor in a cohort sampled during active COVID-19.

V gene TRBV6-5 combines with J gene TRBJ2-2; D perhaps matches TRBD2 (5 bases). Between the trimmed V and J ends, which lost 6 bases and 6 bases, there was a span of 11 bases. The V gene's germline CDR1 is MNHEY and CDR2 SVGAGI. The CDR3 extends over 13 amino acids. The CDR3 loop reads CASSRLAAGELFF. In nucleotides, the CDR3 is TGTGCCAGCAGCCGGCTAGCCGCCGGGGAGCTGTTTTTT.

The sample holds a few counts of this clone. The rearrangement joins TRBV14 to TRBJ2-3; D might be TRBD2 (5 bases). In germline, CDR1 is SGHDN, CDR2 FVKESK. CDR3 size: 15 residues. Between the trimmed V and J ends, which lost 5 bases and 5 bases, there was a span of 17 bases. The CDR3 loop is CASSFQADPQDTQYF. The CDR3 region has the DNA TGTGCCAGCAGCTTCCAAGCGGATCCACAAGATACGCAGTATTTT. The variable domain in full, completed from reference TRBV14 and TRBJ2-3, reads EAGVTQFPSHSVIEKGQTVTLRCDPISGHDNLYWYRRVMGKEIKFLLHFVKESKQDESGMPNNRFLAERTGGTYSTLKVQPAELEDSGVYFCASSFQADPQDTQYFGPGTRLTVL.

The chain links TRBV11-3 to TRBJ2-7; 9 positions agree with TRBD1. J lost 4 bases, V lost 1 base, and 8 bases had no gene match. Germline V lookup: CDR1 SGHNT, CDR2 YENEEA. This CDR3 spans 16 amino acids. Here the CDR3 DNA reads TGTGCCAGCAGCTTAGGGTCCGGGACAGGGTCTTACGAGCAGTACTTC. The encoded protein is CASSLGSGTGSYEQYF.

J is TRBJ2-7 and V is TRBV5-1; possible D gene TRBD2, 6 bases. CDR3 size: 17 residues. The germline CDR1 and CDR2 sequences are SGHRS and YFSETQ. Trimming removed 1 base at V and 3 bases at J, with 20 bases between. The CDR3 reads CASSLLGWSSEDYEQYF. The DNA for the CDR3 is TGCGCCAGCAGCTTGTTAGGTTGGTCTAGCGAAGACTACGAGCAGTACTTC.

The chain uses TRBV5-6 and TRBJ1-1; no reliable D call. V shed 4 bases and J shed 4 bases, with 20 bases lying between them. CDR3 size: 16 residues. Germline assignment: CDR1 SGHDT and CDR2 YYEEEE. This chain's CDR3 is CASSLRQLYSGTEAFF. The CDR3 nucleotides are TGTGCCAGCAGCCTGCGTCAGCTTTACAGTGGCACTGAAGCTTTCTTT.

V and J are TRBV9 and TRBJ2-5, with 7 positions matching TRBD2. V dropped 0 bases and J dropped 7; count of bases not matched to a gene: 9. The CDR3 extends over 15 amino acids. Germline CDR1 is SGDLS and CDR2 is YYNGEE. The CDR3 reads CASSVEGRAGGTQYF. The CDR3 DNA follows: TGTGCCAGCAGCGTAGAAGGGAGGGCCGGGGGGACCCAGTACTTC.

This chain uses TRBV18 with TRBJ2-7, with D hard to call. The V end was cut by 1 base, the J end by 5 bases, with 9 bases between. Germline CDR1 reads KGHSH; CDR2 reads LQKENI. The CDR3 runs to 13 residues. The CDR3 here is CASSPLQKDEQYF. The DNA for the CDR3 is TGTGCCAGCTCACCACTACAGAAAGACGAGCAGTACTTC.

V and J are TRBV28 and TRBJ2-4, with 7 bases matching TRBD2. CDR3 length: 14 residues. J lost 15 bases, V lost 3 bases, and 14 bases had no gene match. Germline V gene sequence: CDR1 MDHEN, CDR2 SYDVKM. The CDR3 nucleotides read TGTGCCAGCAGTTTTTATAGCGGGCAGGGTCGTAGGTACTTC. Translated: CASSFYSGQGRRYF.

V and J are TRBV25-1 and TRBJ2-1; 12 nucleotides agree with TRBD2. Germline V gene sequence: CDR1 MGHDK, CDR2 SYGVNS. V lost 6 bases to trimming and J lost 5 bases; unmatched junction nucleotides: 8. CDR3 size: 16 residues. DNA for the CDR3: TGTGCCAGCAGCCCTAGCGGGAGGGCCCGTAACAATGAGCAGTTCTTC. Its translation is CASSPSGRARNNEQFF. Together with reference TRBV25-1 and TRBJ2-1, the CDR3 gives the full variable domain: EADIYQTPRYLVIGTGKKITLECSQTMGHDKMYWYQQDPGMELHLIHYSYGVNSTEKGDLSSESTVSRIRTEHFPLTLESARPSHTSQYLCASSPSGRARNNEQFFGPGTRLTVL.

J is TRBJ2-1 and V is TRBV27; D is unresolved. Germline-derived CDR1 and CDR2 are MNHEY and SMNVEV (reference sequence). The CDR3 runs 14 residues. V was trimmed by 2 bases and J by 1 base, leaving 6 bases between them. CDR3 in amino acids: CASSLPGSYNEQFF. The CDR3 bases are TGTGCCAGCAGTTTACCGGGTTCCTACAATGAGCAGTTCTTC.

The chain couples TRBV28 to TRBJ2-2; 8 nucleotides line up with TRBD2. The CDR3 runs to 15 residues. V trimming: 3 bases; J trimming: 5 bases; junction bases outside the gene matches: 5. CDR1 and CDR2 from the germline V gene are MDHEN and SYDVKM. The CDR3 nucleotides are TGTGCCAGCAGTTTTCACTCGGGGGGGACCGGGGAGCTGTTTTTT. Protein: CASSFHSGGTGELFF.

This clone was seen only once. The CDR3 region is CASSLALANTYEQYF. For the CDR3, the DNA is TGTGCCAGCAGCTTAGCACTAGCGAACACCTACGAGCAGTACTTC. The V and J genes are TRBV7-6 and TRBJ2-7, with 7 bases identical to TRBD2. This CDR3 comprises 15 residues. CDR1 is SGHVS and CDR2 is FNYEAQ in the germline V gene. After removal of 0 bases from V and 2 bases from J, the junction contained 4 bases not matched to a gene.